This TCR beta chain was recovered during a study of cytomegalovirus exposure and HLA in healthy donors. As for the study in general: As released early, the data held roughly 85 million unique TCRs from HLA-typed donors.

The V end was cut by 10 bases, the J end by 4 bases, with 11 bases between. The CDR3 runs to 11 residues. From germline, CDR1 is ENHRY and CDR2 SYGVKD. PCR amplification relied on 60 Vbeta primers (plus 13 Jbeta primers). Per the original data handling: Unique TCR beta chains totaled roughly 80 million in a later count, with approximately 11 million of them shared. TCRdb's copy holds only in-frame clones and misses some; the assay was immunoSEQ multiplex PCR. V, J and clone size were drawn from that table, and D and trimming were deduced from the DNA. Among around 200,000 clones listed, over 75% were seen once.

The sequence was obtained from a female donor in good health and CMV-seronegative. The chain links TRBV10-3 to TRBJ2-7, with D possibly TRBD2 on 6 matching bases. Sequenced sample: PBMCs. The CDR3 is CASNGGYEQYF. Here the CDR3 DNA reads TGTGCCAGCAATGGGGGGTACGAGCAGTACTTC.